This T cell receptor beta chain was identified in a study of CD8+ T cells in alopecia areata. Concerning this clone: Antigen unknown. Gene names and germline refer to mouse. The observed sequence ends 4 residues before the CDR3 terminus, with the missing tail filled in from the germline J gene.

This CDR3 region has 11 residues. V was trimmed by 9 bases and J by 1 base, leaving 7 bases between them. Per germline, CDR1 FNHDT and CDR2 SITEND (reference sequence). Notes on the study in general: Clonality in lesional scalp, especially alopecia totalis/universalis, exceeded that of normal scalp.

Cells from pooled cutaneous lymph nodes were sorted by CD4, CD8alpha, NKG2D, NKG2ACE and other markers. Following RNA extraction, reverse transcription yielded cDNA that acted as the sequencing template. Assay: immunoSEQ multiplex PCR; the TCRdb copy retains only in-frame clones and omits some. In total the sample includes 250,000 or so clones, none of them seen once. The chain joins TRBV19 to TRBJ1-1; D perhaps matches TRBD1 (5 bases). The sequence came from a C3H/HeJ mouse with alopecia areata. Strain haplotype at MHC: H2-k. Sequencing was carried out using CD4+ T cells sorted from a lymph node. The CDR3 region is CATTGNTEVFF. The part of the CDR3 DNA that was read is TGTGCCACCACAGGAAACACA.